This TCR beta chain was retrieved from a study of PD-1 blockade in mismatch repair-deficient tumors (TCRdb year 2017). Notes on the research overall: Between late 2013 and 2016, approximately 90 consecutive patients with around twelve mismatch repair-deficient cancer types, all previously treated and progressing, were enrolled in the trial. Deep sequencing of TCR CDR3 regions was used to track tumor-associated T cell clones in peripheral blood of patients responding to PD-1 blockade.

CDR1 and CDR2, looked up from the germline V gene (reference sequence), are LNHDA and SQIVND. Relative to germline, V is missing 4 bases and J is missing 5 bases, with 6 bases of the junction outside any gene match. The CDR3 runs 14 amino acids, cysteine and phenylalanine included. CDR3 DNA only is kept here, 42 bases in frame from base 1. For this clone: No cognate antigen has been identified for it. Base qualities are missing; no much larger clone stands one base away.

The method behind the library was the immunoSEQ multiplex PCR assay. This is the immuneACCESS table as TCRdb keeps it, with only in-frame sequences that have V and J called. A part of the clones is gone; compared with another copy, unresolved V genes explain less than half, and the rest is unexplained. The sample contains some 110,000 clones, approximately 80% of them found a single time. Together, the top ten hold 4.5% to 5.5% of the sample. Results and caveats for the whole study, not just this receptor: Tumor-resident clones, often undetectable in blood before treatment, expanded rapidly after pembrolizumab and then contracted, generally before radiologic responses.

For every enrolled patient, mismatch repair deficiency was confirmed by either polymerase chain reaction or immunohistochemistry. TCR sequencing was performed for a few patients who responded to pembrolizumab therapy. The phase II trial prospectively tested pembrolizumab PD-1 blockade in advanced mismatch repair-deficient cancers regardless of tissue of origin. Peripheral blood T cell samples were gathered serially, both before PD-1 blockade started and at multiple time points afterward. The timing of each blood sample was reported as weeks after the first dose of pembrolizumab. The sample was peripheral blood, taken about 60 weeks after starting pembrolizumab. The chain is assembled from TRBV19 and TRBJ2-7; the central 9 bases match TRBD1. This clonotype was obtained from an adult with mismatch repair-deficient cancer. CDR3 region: CASSNRDREHEQYF. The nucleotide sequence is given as TGTGCCAGTAGTAACCGGGACAGGGAGCACGAGCAGTACTTC.